Listed here is a single TCR beta chain. Its antigen is unidentified. This record comes from a study of cytomegalovirus exposure and HLA in healthy donors. About the study: The 90 to 150 validation repertoires matched the approximately 700 first-cohort repertoires in platform, a later analysis reported.

General study findings and limits: Rarity marked most TCR sequences, yet some public TCRs occurred in many donors. Three chains linked to CMV were shown in vitro to be specific for CMV antigens.

This table comes from immunoSEQ multiplex PCR, and its TCRdb copy is limited to in-frame clones, with some not included. Of 65,000 to 90,000 clones in the sample, 70% to 90% are singletons; the top ten hold around 4%. This CDR3 contains 14 residues. V shed 6 bases, J shed 4 bases, and the junction held 5 bases outside the gene matches. CDR1 and CDR2 from the germline V gene are MNHEY and SMNVEV (reference sequence). This clonotype was obtained from a young woman in good health and CMV-seropositive. The chain uses TRBV27 and TRBJ2-1; the match to TRBD1 covers 8 bases. Sequenced sample: PBMCs. The CDR3 sequence: CASRPGQAYNEQFF. The CDR3 bases are TGTGCCAGCAGACCGGGACAGGCTTACAATGAGCAGTTCTTC.